The 18 T cell receptor beta chains presented below share a single source sample, sequenced in a study of patients and donors after allogeneic stem cell transplantation. One entry per CDR3 protein results from TCRdb running MiXCR on the RT-PCR reads. Of 400,000 to 500,000 distinct CDR3 sequences detected, about a sixth appear once; the ten largest clones hold over 6%. Sample: blood, either unsorted or a sorted T cell fraction (not recorded which). The receptors derive from a human donor who was either an allogeneic HSCT recipient or a stem cell or donor lymphocyte infusion donor (not recorded which). It is not recorded whose cells these are; they may come from a transplant donor.

This clonotype was counted between two and nine times. The J gene is TRBJ1-1, the V gene TRBV7-2; D not certain. This CDR3 spans 12 amino acids. Germline lookup yields CDR1 SGHTA and CDR2 FQGNSA. Trimming took 5 bases from V and 3 from J, leaving 7 bases between them. CDR3 DNA sequence: TGTGCCAGCAGCCGGGCCTACACTGAAGCTTTCTTT. This sequence encodes CASSRAYTEAFF.

The V call is TRBV29-1, the J call TRBJ1-1; possible D gene TRBD1, 6 bases. Trimming took off 1 base at V and 4 bases at J, with 13 bases between the two ends. Germline V gives CDR1 SQVTM, CDR2 ANQGSEA. The CDR3 is 14 amino acids. CDR3 in DNA: TGCAGCGTTGAAGTCAGGGGTGGGGTCACTGAAGCTTTCTTT. It codes for CSVEVRGGVTEAFF.

This clonotype was counted at least ten times. The V and J genes are TRBV5-1 and TRBJ2-1; 7 nucleotides align to TRBD2. Germline V lookup: CDR1 SGHRS, CDR2 YFSETQ. The length of the CDR3 is 13 residues. The chain's CDR3 is CVSAGDSYNEQFF. The CDR3 DNA sequence: TGCGTCTCGGCGGGGGACTCCTACAATGAGCAGTTCTTC.

This clonotype was recorded a few times. This chain's CDR3 is CAWSLLSYEQYF. CDR3 nucleotide sequence: TGTGCCTGGAGTCTGTTGTCCTACGAGCAGTACTTC. The gene calls are TRBV30 and TRBJ2-7; no firm D call. Per the germline V gene, CDR1 is GTSNPN and CDR2 is SVGIG (reference sequence). This CDR3 spans 12 amino acids. V shed 2 bases and J shed 1 base, with 6 bases lying between them.

This sequence joins TRBV4-3 and TRBJ1-1; 8 nucleotides align to TRBD1. Germline V lookup: CDR1 LGHNA, CDR2 YSLEER. Trimming at V came to 3 bases and at J to 3 bases, leaving 3 bases not matched to a gene. The CDR3 length is 14 residues. CDR3 in DNA: TGCGCCAGCAGCCATTTGGACAGGGACACTGAAGCTTTCTTT. It yields the protein CASSHLDRDTEAFF.

The chain couples TRBV5-1 to TRBJ1-2; D not certain. V lost 0 bases to trimming and J lost 7 bases, with 10 bases between them. Germline V lookup: CDR1 SGHRS, CDR2 YFSETQ. The CDR3 spans 13 residues. DNA for the CDR3: TGCGCCAGCAGCTTGGTTACGGACCGTGGCTACACCTTC. Translated, it gives CASSLVTDRGYTF.

The chain carries TRBV12-3 or TRBV12-4 and TRBJ1-2; D is unclear. The CDR3 has 14 residues. The V end was cut by 4 bases, the J end by 4 bases, with 13 bases between. The CDR3 loop reads CASSSRRESYGYTF. CDR3 nucleotide sequence: TGTGCCAGCAGTTCAAGGCGTGAGAGCTATGGCTACACCTTC.

V gene TRBV6-5 combines with J gene TRBJ1-1; a weak D match, TRBD1 (5 bases). The CDR3 is made up of 19 amino acids. Germline CDR1 MNHEY, CDR2 SVGAGI. V was clipped by 2 bases and J by 5 bases, with 27 bases between them. Here the CDR3 DNA reads TGTGCCAGCAGTTACGACTTCGGCGGGGGAGCGAGTGTGAGGACTGAAGCTTTCTTT. Translation: CASSYDFGGGASVRTEAFF.

The chain employs TRBV7-9 and TRBJ2-2, with 9 bases fitting TRBD1. Trimming cost V 4 bases and J 6 bases; bases outside gene matches: 9. The CDR3 sequence is 16 residues long. The germline gives CDR1 SEHNR, CDR2 FQNEAQ (reference sequence). The CDR3 sequence is CASSSGQGNIAGELFF. CDR3 DNA sequence: TGTGCCAGCAGCTCAGGACAGGGGAATATCGCCGGGGAGCTGTTTTTT.

This clonotype was seen a few times. The V gene is TRBV5-1, the J gene TRBJ2-1; 11 nucleotides line up with TRBD2. Germline V gene sequence: CDR1 SGHRS, CDR2 YFSETQ. This CDR3 is 19 amino acids long. V lost 0 bases to trimming and J lost 2 bases; unmatched junction nucleotides: 10. DNA for the CDR3: TGCGCCAGCAGCTTGGCCGAGGTGGGTAGCGGGGGGGCCTACAATGAGCAGTTCTTC. Amino acids: CASSLAEVGSGGAYNEQFF.

The sample holds a few counts of this clonotype. The rearrangement links TRBV7-8 to TRBJ2-3; 8 nucleotides match TRBD1. The CDR3 covers 16 residues. Unmatched junction bases numbered 10, after V lost 2 bases and J lost 6 bases. CDR1 and CDR2 (germline): SGHVS, FQNEAQ. The CDR3 nucleotides read TGTGCCAGCAGCTTATCTGGCAGGGGGCGCAGGGATACGCAGTATTTT. Its protein product is CASSLSGRGRRDTQYF.

The chain combines TRBV2 with TRBJ2-2; 7 bases match TRBD1. The junction had 9 bases not matched to a gene; V was cut back by 11 bases and J by 6 bases. The CDR3 has 13 amino acids. Germline loops: CDR1 SNHLY, CDR2 FYNNEI. The CDR3 nucleotides read TGTGCCTCAGCACGTGACAGGGCCGGGGAGCTGTTTTTT. The encoded protein is CASARDRAGELFF.

The CDR3 region is CASSQEVGISYEQYF. The CDR3 DNA follows: TGTGCCAGCAGCCAAGAGGTAGGGATCTCCTACGAGCAGTACTTC. J is TRBJ2-7 and V is TRBV14; no clear D. The CDR3 consists of 15 residues. The V end lost 0 bases, the J end lost 0 bases, and 9 bases lay between the germline ends. Germline loops: CDR1 SGHDN, CDR2 FVKESK.

This clonotype showed up many times. This rearrangement joins TRBV12-3 or TRBV12-4 to TRBJ1-1; D remains unclear. This CDR3 spans 12 amino acids. The ends were cut back, 2 bases at V and 4 bases at J, with 5 bases in the middle. For the CDR3, the DNA is TGTGCCAGCAGTTTAATTGCCACTGAAGCTTTCTTT. Amino acids: CASSLIATEAFF.

This chain links TRBV2 with TRBJ1-6; D is undetermined. The germline V gene encodes CDR1 SNHLY and CDR2 FYNNEI. V was pared by 2 bases and J by 10 bases, with 6 bases between. CDR3 length: 12 residues. The CDR3 DNA reads TGTGCCAGCAGTGAAATGGGATCACCCCTCCACTTT. Amino acid sequence: CASSEMGSPLHF.

The chain combines TRBV19 with TRBJ1-1, with D uncertain. The V and J ends lost 4 bases and 1 base respectively, with 10 bases between them. CDR1 and CDR2 (germline): LNHDA, SQIVND (reference sequence). This CDR3 is built from 14 residues. The CDR3 DNA sequence: TGTGCCAGTAGTAAAGTGGCGGGGAACACTGAAGCTTTCTTT. It translates to CASSKVAGNTEAFF.

This clonotype was seen a handful of times. This chain uses TRBV4-2 with TRBJ1-2, with D perhaps matching TRBD1 (5 bases). Germline-derived CDR1 and CDR2 are LGHNA and YNFKEQ. V was clipped by 1 base and J by 2 bases, with 8 bases between them. This CDR3 region has 14 residues. The CDR3 bases are TGTGCCAGCAGCCAAGCGACAGTCAACTATGGCTACACCTTC. Its translation: CASSQATVNYGYTF.

This clonotype occurred a few times. The CDR3 spells CASSWTVAGELFF. The CDR3 bases are TGTGCCAGCAGTTGGACGGTAGCCGGGGAGCTGTTTTTT. V and J are TRBV28 and TRBJ2-2; D is ambiguous. V shed 4 bases and J shed 6 bases, with 9 bases lying between them. The length of the CDR3 is 13 residues. Germline assignment: CDR1 MDHEN and CDR2 SYDVKM.